The 2 T cell receptor beta chains below were found in one sample sequenced in a study of T cell repertoires in cytomegalovirus infection. TCRdb ran MiXCR on the reads and lists one entry per CDR3 protein. The sample records hundreds of thousands of distinct CDR3 sequences, around 9.5% being singletons. Sequenced: PBMCs. Source of these receptors: a human donor in good health (CMV status not recorded). Some clones in this sample may be carry-over from other donors' samples.

This clonotype has ten or more counts. This chain joins TRBV6-2 or TRBV6-3 and TRBJ2-1; TRBD2 agrees at 10 bases. The CDR3 covers 17 residues. The germline V gene encodes CDR1 MNHEY and CDR2 SVGEGT. With 4 bases clipped from V and 6 bases from J, the junction kept 12 bases outside the gene matches. CDR3 bases: TGTGCCAGCAGTTCTGCACTTAGCGGGAGGTGGGGCAATGAGCAGTTCTTC. Its translation: CASSSALSGRWGNEQFF.

This clonotype came up many times. The V gene is TRBV7-3, the J gene TRBJ2-1; D is uncertain. Germline CDR1 is SGHTA and CDR2 is FQGTGA. V dropped 2 bases and J dropped 5 bases, with 10 bases sitting between them. This CDR3 spans 14 amino acids. The CDR3 DNA follows: TGTGCCAGCAGCTTAGTCAGTCGGAACAATGAGCAGTTCTTC. Translating it yields CASSLVSRNNEQFF.